The rows below give T cell receptor beta chains drawn from one sample of a study of blood T cell repertoires in COVID-19. TCRdb's copy holds only in-frame clones and misses some; the assay was immunoSEQ multiplex PCR. The sample has approximately 310,000 clones; about 89% are singletons. The sequencing sample was made of PBMCs or T cells enriched from blood (not recorded which). Source of these receptors: a man in his sixties who had recovered from COVID-19. CDR3s include the opening cysteine and the closing phenylalanine or tryptophan. A D gene is named only where the DNA matches it firmly. For some rows the clone size is stated as once, few or many, or as a class when expanded; others skip it.

j_call,d_call,v_call,clone_size,cdr3_nt,cdr3_aa
TRBJ1-1,.,TRBV9,.,TGTGCCAGCAGCTCCCTCCCTAACCTCCGGGGAGGGGTAGGAGCTTTCTTT,CASSSLPNLRGGVGAFF
TRBJ2-1,.,TRBV18,.,TGTGCCAGCTCACCACCGACTTCATTGGGTCGCCCGGTAGAGCAGTTCTTC,CASSPPTSLGRPVEQFF
TRBJ2-7,TRBD2,TRBV6-5,.,TGTGCCAGCAGTTACGACGGGAGGGCCTCCGAGCAGTACTTC,CASSYDGRASEQYF
TRBJ2-1,TRBD2,TRBV11-2,.,TGTGCCAGCAGCTTAGAGGCGGGAGTAGGAAGTGAGCAGTTCTTC,CASSLEAGVGSEQFF
TRBJ2-5,.,TRBV7-9,.,TGTGCCAGCAGCTTCGAGCTACTTCAAGAGACCCAGTACTTC,CASSFELLQETQYF
TRBJ1-5,TRBD1,TRBV27,.,TGTGCCAGCAGTCTGGACAGGGGCAATCAGCCCCAGCATTTT,CASSLDRGNQPQHF
TRBJ2-3,TRBD2,TRBV5-1,.,TGCGCCAGCAGCACCCAACCACTAGCGGGCTCCACAGATACGCAGTATTTT,CASSTQPLAGSTDTQYF
TRBJ1-3,.,TRBV7-9,.,TGTGCCAGCAGCTTATACAGTCAGGGAAACACCATATATTTT,CASSLYSQGNTIYF
TRBJ1-4,TRBD1,TRBV2,.,TGTGCCAGCAGCGGGACAGGGCGCGAAAAACTGTTTTTT,CASSGTGREKLFF
TRBJ1-5,TRBD1,TRBV6-5,.,TGTGCCAGCAGTTACTCAAGGGGGCGAGGTCAGCCCCAGCATTTT,CASSYSRGRGQPQHF
TRBJ1-2,.,TRBV30,.,TGTGCCTGGAGTGTATTCGACAGGAGGTACTATGGCTACACCTTC,CAWSVFDRRYYGYTF
TRBJ1-6,TRBD1,TRBV19,.,TGTGCCAGTTCCGGACAGGCCACCCTCAATTCACCCCTCCACTTT,CASSGQATLNSPLHF
TRBJ2-7,.,TRBV24-1,.,TGTGCCACCAGTGGGAGGGCGGAAGAGCAGTACTTC,CATSGRAEEQYF
TRBJ1-2,.,TRBV4-2,.,TGTGCCAGCAGCCAACTAGTTAGCTATGGCTACACCTTC,CASSQLVSYGYTF
TRBJ2-7,TRBD1,TRBV5-1,.,TGCGCCAGCAGCCTAGGACAGGTTGCGTCCTACGAGCAGTACTTC,CASSLGQVASYEQYF
TRBJ2-7,.,TRBV12-3/TRBV12-4,.,TGTGCCAGCACCACGACAGTTACCTACGAGCAGTACTTC,CASTTTVTYEQYF
TRBJ2-2,TRBD2,TRBV7-3,.,TGTGCCAGCAGCGTAGGGACTAGCGGGCTGTTTTTT,CASSVGTSGLFF
TRBJ1-4,TRBD1,TRBV4-1,.,TGCGCCAGCAGCCAAGATGACAGGGGCGCCTTTAATGAAAAACTGTTTTTT,CASSQDDRGAFNEKLFF
TRBJ2-1,TRBD1,TRBV19,few,TGTGCCAGTAGTTCCCGGGACAGGCAGTACAATGAGCAGTTCTTC,CASSSRDRQYNEQFF
TRBJ1-4,TRBD1,TRBV20-1,.,TGCAGTGCTAGTCTAATGGGACAGGGGGTCGGGAAACTGTTTTTT,CSASLMGQGVGKLFF
TRBJ2-1,TRBD2,TRBV19,.,TGTGCCAGTAGTACCCGGGGGGGGCTCAATGAGCAGTTCTTC,CASSTRGGLNEQFF